This T cell receptor (beta chain) was recovered during a study of OX40 agonist ivuxolimab in advanced cancers. Study results and limitations: Also present in some nonresponders was a low level of normalized T-cell clonal expansion.

This table comes from immunoSEQ multiplex PCR, and its TCRdb copy is limited to in-frame clones, with some not included. The table shows some 64,000 clones, with 88% occurring only once. On this clone itself: Its target is unknown.

The specimen was CD4+ or CD8+ T cells sorted from blood, collected in a trial of the OX40 agonist ivuxolimab. The clonotype was recovered from an adult with an advanced solid tumor such as melanoma, head and neck, liver or kidney cancer.

CDR3 in DNA: TGTGCCAGCAGCTTGGCCAGGGGACGGGGGGGCAATGAGCAGTTCTTC. Its protein product is CASSLARGRGGNEQFF. The rearrangement uses TRBV5-4 and TRBJ2-1; TRBD2 agrees at 8 bases. V shed 0 bases, J shed 6 bases, and the junction held 8 bases outside the gene matches. Germline V gives CDR1 SGHNT, CDR2 YYREEE (reference sequence). CDR3 length equals 16 residues.